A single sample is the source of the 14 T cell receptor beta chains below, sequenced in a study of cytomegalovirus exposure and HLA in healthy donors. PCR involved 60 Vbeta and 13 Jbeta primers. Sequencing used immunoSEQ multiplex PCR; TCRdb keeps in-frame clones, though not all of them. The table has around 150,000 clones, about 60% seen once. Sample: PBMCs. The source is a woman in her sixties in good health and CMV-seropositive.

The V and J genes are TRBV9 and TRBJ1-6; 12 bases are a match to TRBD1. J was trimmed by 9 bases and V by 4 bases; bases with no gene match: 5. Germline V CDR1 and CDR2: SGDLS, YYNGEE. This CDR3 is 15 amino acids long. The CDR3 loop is CASSPWDRGLSPLHF. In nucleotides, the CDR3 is TGTGCCAGCAGCCCTTGGGACAGGGGGCTTTCACCCCTCCACTTT.

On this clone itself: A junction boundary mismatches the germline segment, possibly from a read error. This CDR3 reads CASSQVGGSYEQYF. The CDR3 bases are TGTGCCAGCAGCCAGGTAGGGGGCTCCTACGAGCAGTATTTC. The V and J genes are TRBV14 and TRBJ2-7, with 7 bases fitting TRBD1. This CDR3 region has 14 residues. Germline V gene data show CDR1 as SGHDN and CDR2 as FVKESK.

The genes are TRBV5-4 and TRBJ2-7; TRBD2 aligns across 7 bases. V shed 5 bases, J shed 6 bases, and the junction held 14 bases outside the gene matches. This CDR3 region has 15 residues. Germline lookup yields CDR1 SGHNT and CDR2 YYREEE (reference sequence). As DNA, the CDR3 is TGTGCCAGCAGTCTCGGACTAGACGCGATCGGCGAGCAGTACTTC. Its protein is CASSLGLDAIGEQYF.

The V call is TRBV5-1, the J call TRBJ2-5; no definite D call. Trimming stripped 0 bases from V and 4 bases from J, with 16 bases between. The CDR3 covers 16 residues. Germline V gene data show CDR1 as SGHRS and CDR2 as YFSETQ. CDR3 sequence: CASSLVPISSGETQYF. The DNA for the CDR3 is TGCGCCAGCAGCTTGGTCCCGATTTCCTCCGGAGAGACCCAGTACTTC.

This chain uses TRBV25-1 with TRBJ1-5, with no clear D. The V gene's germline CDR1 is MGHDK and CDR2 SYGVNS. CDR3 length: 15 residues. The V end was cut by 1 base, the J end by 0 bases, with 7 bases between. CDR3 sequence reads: CASSESGYSNQPQHF. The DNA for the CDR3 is TGTGCCAGCAGTGAATCAGGTTATAGCAATCAGCCCCAGCATTTT. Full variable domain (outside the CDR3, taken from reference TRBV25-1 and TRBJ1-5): EADIYQTPRYLVIGTGKKITLECSQTMGHDKMYWYQQDPGMELHLIHYSYGVNSTEKGDLSSESTVSRIRTEHFPLTLESARPSHTSQYLCASSESGYSNQPQHFGDGTRLSIL.

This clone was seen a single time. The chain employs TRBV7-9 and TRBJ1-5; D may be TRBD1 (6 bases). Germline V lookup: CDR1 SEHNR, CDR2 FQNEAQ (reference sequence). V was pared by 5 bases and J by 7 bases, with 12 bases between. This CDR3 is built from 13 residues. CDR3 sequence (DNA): TGTGCCAGCAGCATACAGGGTTTGCAGCCCCAGCATTTT. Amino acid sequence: CASSIQGLQPQHF. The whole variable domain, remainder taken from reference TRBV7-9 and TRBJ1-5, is DTGVSQNPRHKITKRGQNVTFRCDPISEHNRLYWYRQTLGQGPEFLTYFQNEAQLEKSRLLSDRFSAERPKGSFSTLEIQRTEQGDSAMYLCASSIQGLQPQHFGDGTRLSIL.

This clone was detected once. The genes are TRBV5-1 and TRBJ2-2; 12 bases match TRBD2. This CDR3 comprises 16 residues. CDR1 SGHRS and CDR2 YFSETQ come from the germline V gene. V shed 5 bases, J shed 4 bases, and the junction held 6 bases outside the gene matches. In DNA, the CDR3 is TGCGCCAGCAGTCCGACTAGCGGGAGCCGCACCGGGGAGCTGTTTTTT. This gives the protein CASSPTSGSRTGELFF.

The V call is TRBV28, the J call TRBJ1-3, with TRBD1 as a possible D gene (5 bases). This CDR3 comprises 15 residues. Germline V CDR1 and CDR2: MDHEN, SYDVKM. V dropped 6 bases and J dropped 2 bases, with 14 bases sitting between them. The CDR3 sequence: CASSISGAAGNTIYF. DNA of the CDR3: TGTGCCAGCAGCATCTCTGGGGCTGCTGGAAACACCATATATTTT.

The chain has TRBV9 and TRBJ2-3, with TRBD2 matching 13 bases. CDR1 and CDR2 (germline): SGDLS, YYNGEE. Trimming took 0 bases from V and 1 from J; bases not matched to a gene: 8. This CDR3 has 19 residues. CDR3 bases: TGTGCCAGCAGCGTAGAACTAGCGGGAGGGCCTCGAGGCACAGATACGCAGTATTTT. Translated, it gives CASSVELAGGPRGTDTQYF. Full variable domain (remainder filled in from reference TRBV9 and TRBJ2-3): DSGVTQTPKHLITATGQRVTLRCSPRSGDLSVYWYQQSLDQGLQFLIQYYNGEERAKGNILERFSAQQFPDLHSELNLSSLELGDSALYFCASSVELAGGPRGTDTQYFGPGTRLTVL.

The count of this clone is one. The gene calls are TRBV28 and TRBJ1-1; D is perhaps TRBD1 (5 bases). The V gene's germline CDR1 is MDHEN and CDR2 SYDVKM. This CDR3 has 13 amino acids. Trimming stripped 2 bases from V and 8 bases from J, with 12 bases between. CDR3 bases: TGTGCCAGCAGTTTACAGGGAACTGGGGAAGCTTTCTTT. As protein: CASSLQGTGEAFF.

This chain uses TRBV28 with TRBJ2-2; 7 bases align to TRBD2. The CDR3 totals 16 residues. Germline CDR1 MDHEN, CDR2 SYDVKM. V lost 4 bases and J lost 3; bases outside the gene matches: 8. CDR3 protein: CASSSGLDLYTGELFF. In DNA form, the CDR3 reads TGTGCCAGCAGTTCAGGACTAGATCTTTACACCGGGGAGCTGTTTTTT.

CDR3 in amino acids: CASSVGHSYEQYF. The CDR3 DNA is TGTGCCAGCAGCGTGGGGCACTCCTACGAGCAGTACTTC. The chain uses TRBV7-2 and TRBJ2-7; perhaps TRBD1 as D (5 bases). CDR3 length: 13 amino acids. Trimming took off 5 bases at V and 0 bases at J, with 8 bases between the two ends. Germline CDR1 reads SGHTA; CDR2 reads FQGNSA.

The chain's CDR3 is CASTRQDHSNQPQHF. The CDR3 DNA sequence: TGTGCCAGCACCCGACAGGACCATAGCAATCAGCCCCAGCATTTT. The rearrangement joins TRBV2 to TRBJ1-5; possibly TRBD1 for D (6 bases). Per the germline V gene, CDR1 is SNHLY and CDR2 is FYNNEI. This CDR3 region has 15 residues. V was shortened by 7 bases and J by 0 bases, with 13 bases between the two germline ends.

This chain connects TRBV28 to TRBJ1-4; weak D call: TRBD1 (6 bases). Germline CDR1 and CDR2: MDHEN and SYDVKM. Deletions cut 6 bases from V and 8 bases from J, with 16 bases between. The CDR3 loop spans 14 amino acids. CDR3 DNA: TGTGCCAGCAGAGGGTCGGGGGGCGACGAAAAACTGTTTTTT. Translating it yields CASRGSGGDEKLFF.